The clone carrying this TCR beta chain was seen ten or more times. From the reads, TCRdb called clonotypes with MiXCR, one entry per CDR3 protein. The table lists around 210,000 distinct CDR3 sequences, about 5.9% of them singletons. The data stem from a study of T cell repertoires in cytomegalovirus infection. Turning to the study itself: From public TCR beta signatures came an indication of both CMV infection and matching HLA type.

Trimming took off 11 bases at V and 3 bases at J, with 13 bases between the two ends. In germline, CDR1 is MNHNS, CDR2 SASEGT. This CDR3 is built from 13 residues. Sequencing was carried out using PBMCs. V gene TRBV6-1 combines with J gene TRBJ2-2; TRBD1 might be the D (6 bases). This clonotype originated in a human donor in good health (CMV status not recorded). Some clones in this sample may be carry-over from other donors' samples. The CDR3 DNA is TGTGCCGGCCACAGGGTCGACACCGGGGAGCTGTTTTTT. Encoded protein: CAGHRVDTGELFF.